This T cell receptor (beta chain) comes out of a study of blood T cell repertoires in COVID-19. The overall study: Sample material is recorded as cDNA or gDNA derived from T cells, B-cell-depleted T cells, or PBMCs.

CDR1 and CDR2 from the germline V gene are SGDLS and YYNGEE. The CDR3 is 15 amino acids. Germline trimming cut 0 bases from V and 2 bases from J; bases unmatched to any gene: 2. TCRdb keeps only in-frame clones here, not all; method: immunoSEQ multiplex PCR. The sample has 200,000 to 250,000 clones; 85% to 90% are singletons. The V gene is TRBV9, the J gene TRBJ2-5; 9 nucleotides match TRBD2. The receptor was derived from a woman aged 18-29 years in a cohort exposed to, infected with or recovered from COVID-19 (not recorded which). The sequenced sample was PBMCs or T cells enriched from blood (not recorded which). CDR3 sequence (DNA): TGTGCCAGCAGCGTAGAGACTAGCGGTCAAGAGACCCAGTACTTC. Translated, it gives CASSVETSGQETQYF. Full variable domain (outside the CDR3, taken from reference TRBV9 and TRBJ2-5): DSGVTQTPKHLITATGQRVTLRCSPRSGDLSVYWYQQSLDQGLQFLIQYYNGEERAKGNILERFSAQQFPDLHSELNLSSLELGDSALYFCASSVETSGQETQYFGPGTRLLVL.